The source of this T cell receptor (beta chain) is a study of Ad26.COV2.S vaccination and SARS-CoV-2 variants. Findings and caveats of the study: It was vaccine recipients, not placebo recipients, who had the higher spike-specific TCR breadth. Spike-specific CD8+ and CD4+ T cell responses reportedly showed substantial breadth after vaccination. Total T cell responses were possibly underestimated by TCR breadth and depth analyses.

To note about this clone: Its antigen is undetermined.

V gave up 4 bases and J gave up 5 bases, with 11 bases separating them. This CDR3 comprises 12 residues. Germline CDR1 is SQVTM and CDR2 is ANQGSEA. TCRdb's table, derived via immunoSEQ multiplex PCR, lists solely in-frame clones and lacks some. The repertoire holds around 250,000 clones, with approximately 90% as singletons. Treatment denoted: roughly 18 received Ad26.COV2.S at low or high dose, single or two shots; about 5 received placebo; per-sample allocation not given. Samples were taken on day 63 after the first vaccine or placebo injection. In Boston, the donor was an adult between 18-55 years of age.

V gene TRBV29-1 combines with J gene TRBJ2-5, with D perhaps matching TRBD1 (6 bases). The receptor comes from a person aged 18-60 years who received the Ad26.COV2.S COVID-19 vaccine or a placebo. The sequencing used peripheral blood, collected in a trial of Ad26.COV2.S vaccine versus placebo. CDR3 region: CSVARGMETQYF. The CDR3 DNA reads TGCAGCGTTGCCAGGGGCATGGAGACCCAGTACTTC.